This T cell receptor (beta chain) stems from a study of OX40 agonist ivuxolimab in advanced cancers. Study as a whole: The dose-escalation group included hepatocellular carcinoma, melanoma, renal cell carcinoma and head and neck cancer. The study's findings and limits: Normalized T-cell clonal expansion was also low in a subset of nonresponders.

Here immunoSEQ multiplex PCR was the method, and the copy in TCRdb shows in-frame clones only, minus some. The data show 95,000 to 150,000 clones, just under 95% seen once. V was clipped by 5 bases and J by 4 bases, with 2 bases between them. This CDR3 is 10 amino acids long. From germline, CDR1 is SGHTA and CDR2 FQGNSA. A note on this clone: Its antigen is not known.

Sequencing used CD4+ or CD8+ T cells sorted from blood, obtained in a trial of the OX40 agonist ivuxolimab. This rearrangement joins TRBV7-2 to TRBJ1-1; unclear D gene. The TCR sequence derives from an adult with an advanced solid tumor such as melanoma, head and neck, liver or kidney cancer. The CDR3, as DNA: TGTGCCAGCAGCCCCACTGAAGCTTTCTTT. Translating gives CASSPTEAFF.